This T cell receptor beta chain was found in a study of blood T cells in healthy people across ages (dated by TCRdb to about 2015). At the level of the whole study: In model experiments, template switching captured roughly one uniquely barcoded TCR beta cDNA molecule for every two T cells. Donors were grouped into four age groups: young (average approximately 16 years), middle-aged (under 40), aged (about 60) and long-lived (approximately 78). Donors of different ages were randomly distributed across sequencing lanes to avoid experimental bias. Two additional independent replicas of 1 million unique cDNA reads from the same blood draw were analyzed for two donors (one aged 18 to 30 and one aged 80 or older). Using deep sequencing normalized with unique cDNA molecular identifiers, the study measured how TCR beta repertoire diversity changes with age. The research as a whole found: Because the CMV infection status of the donors was unknown, age-related changes in expanded clonotypes may potentially have been confounded. Estimates of total diversity based on one million sequenced T cells were regarded as lower bounds and as underestimates. The percentage of naive T cells measured by flow cytometry correlated strongly with observed TCR beta diversity. Observed TCR beta diversity per million T cells fell roughly linearly with age, and a significant reduction was already apparent by age around 40. Compared with the aged group, the long-lived group had more naive CD4+ T cells, fewer expanded clones and increased TCR diversity, suggesting age selection. Conclusive comparison of naive and antigen-experienced compartments was prevented by the profiling of bulk unsorted PBMCs.

Systemically healthy Caucasian individuals from Russia, over 30 in total and aged roughly 6 to 90 years, were included as donors. Each donor gave 8.5 to 10 milliliters of peripheral blood, collected into EDTA-treated Vacutainer tubes. Ficoll-Paque density-gradient centrifugation was used to isolate PBMCs, with at least 6.5 million per sample. Trizol reagent was used to extract total RNA from the PBMCs, yielding at least 6 micrograms per sample. For every donor, flow cytometry on a PBMC aliquot measured the percentage of naive CD45RAhigh/CD27high T cells. The library was produced with 5' RACE. Sequencing was performed on an Illumina HiSeq 2500. A second PCR of roughly 7 to 11 cycles was run with a J-beta primer mix and a sample-barcoded 5' primer. A unique molecular identifier was introduced onto each TCR beta cDNA molecule by a template-switch 5' adaptor carrying 12 random nucleotides. Each sample yielded at least 2.5 million CDR3-containing paired-end reads. All of the RNA was converted into first-strand cDNA using the Mint cDNA synthesis kit, with a TRBC-specific oligonucleotide serving as the primer. All cDNA was treated with uracil-DNA glycosylase and then went through a first 18-cycle PCR with the universal primers M1SS and BC2_uni_R. The original methods were these. Normalization of each sample was performed by random selection of 1 million high-quality reads, each carrying a distinct molecular identifier. Instead of being binned into consensus sequences, reads with shared molecular identifiers were discarded. MiTCR, with a Q25 quality threshold and the strictest error-elimination algorithm, was used for CDR3 identification, clonotype clustering and error correction. A nonparametric unseen species model with Euler transformation was used to estimate lower-bound total TCR beta diversity. TCRdb reprocessing: public reads trimmed at Q25 with fastp, clones called with MiXCR, in-frame beta chains kept. Rows matching on CDR3 protein sequence are summarized as one entry with the most common DNA and genes. TCRdb's processing, not the study's, gives the V and J calls here. This sample holds about 830,000 distinct CDR3 sequences; approximately 65% were observed only once. Jointly, the top ten make up roughly 25% of the sample.

Comments on this clonotype: What this receptor recognizes is not known. Qualities for individual bases were not recorded, and no much larger clone is one base off.

CDR1 is given as DFQATT and CDR2 as SNEGSKA, both from the germline V gene (reference sequence). The CDR3 holds 15 amino acids from the cysteine to the phenylalanine. This entry keeps only the CDR3 DNA: 45 bases, framed from base 1. V is pruned by 6 bases and J by 11 bases, leaving 15 bases of the junction without a gene match. Source material: blood. This chain joins TRBV20-1 to TRBJ1-6; the central 8 bases match TRBD1. This sequence originates from a man aged 25-40 years in good health. The nucleotide sequence is TGCAGTGCCGACAGGGGAGGCCTATCGGCGACACCCCTCCACTTT. It is translated as CSADRGGLSATPLHF.